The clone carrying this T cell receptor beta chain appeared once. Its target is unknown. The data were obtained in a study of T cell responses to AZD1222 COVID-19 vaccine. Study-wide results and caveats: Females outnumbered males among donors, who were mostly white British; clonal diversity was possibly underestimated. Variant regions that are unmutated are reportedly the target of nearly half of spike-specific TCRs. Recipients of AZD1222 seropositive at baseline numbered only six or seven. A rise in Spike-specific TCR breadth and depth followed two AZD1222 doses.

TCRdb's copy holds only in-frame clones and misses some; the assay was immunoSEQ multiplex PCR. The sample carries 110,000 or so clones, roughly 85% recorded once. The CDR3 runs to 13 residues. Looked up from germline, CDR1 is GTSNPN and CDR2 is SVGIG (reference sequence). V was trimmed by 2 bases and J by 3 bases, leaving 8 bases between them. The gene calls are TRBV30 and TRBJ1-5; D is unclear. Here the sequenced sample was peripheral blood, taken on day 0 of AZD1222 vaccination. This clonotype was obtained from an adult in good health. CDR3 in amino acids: CAWSRRINQPQHF. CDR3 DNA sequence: TGTGCCTGGAGTAGGAGGATCAATCAGCCCCAGCATTTT.